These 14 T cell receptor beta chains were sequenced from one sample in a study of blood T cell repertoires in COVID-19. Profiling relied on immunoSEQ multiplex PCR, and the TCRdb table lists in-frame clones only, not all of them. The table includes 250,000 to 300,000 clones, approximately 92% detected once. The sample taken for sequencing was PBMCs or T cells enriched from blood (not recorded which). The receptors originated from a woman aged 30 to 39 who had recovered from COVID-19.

This chain's CDR3 is CASSQDPAGVAEQYF. The CDR3 coding sequence is TGTGCCAGCAGCCAAGATCCCGCGGGAGTGGCCGAGCAGTACTTC. The chain couples TRBV14 to TRBJ2-7; the match to TRBD2 covers 7 bases. V was clipped by 0 bases and J by 6 bases; unmatched bases: 8. This CDR3 contains 15 residues. The germline gives CDR1 SGHDN, CDR2 FVKESK.

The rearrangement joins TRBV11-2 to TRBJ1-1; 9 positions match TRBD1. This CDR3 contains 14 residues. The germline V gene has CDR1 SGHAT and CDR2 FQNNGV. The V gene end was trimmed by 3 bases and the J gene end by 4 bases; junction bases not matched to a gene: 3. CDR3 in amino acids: CASSFTGGVTEAFF. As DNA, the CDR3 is TGTGCCAGCAGCTTTACAGGGGGCGTCACTGAAGCTTTCTTT.

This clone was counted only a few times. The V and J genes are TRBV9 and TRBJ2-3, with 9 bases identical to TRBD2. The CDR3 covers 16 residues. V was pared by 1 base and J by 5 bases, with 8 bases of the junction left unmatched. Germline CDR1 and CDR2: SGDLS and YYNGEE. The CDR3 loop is CASSVLASGKKDTQYF. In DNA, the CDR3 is TGTGCCAGCAGCGTATTAGCTAGCGGGAAAAAAGATACGCAGTATTTT.

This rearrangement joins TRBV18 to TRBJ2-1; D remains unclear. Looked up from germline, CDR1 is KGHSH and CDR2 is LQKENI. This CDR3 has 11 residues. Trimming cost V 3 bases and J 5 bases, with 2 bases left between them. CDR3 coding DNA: TGTGCCAGCTCACCCAACAATGAGCAGTTCTTC. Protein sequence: CASSPNNEQFF. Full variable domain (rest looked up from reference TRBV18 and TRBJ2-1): NAGVMQNPRHLVRRRGQEARLRCSPMKGHSHVYWYRQLPEEGLKFMVYLQKENIIDESGMPKERFSAEFPKEGPSILRIQQVVRGDSAAYFCASSPNNEQFFGPGTRLTVL.

The DNA for the CDR3 is TGTGCCAGCAGCTTAGGCCCCCGGTCGGAAAAACTGTTTTTT. Amino acid sequence: CASSLGPRSEKLFF. The chain links TRBV11-2 to TRBJ1-4; D is undetermined. V lost 1 base, J lost 8 bases, and 11 bases lay in between. The CDR3 extends over 14 amino acids. From germline, CDR1 is SGHAT and CDR2 FQNNGV.

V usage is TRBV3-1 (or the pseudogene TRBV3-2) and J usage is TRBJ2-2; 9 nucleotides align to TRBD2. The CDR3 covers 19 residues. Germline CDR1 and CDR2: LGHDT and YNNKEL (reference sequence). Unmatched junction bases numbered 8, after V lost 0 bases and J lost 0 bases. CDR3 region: CASSQEGRLAAANTGELFF. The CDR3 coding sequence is TGTGCCAGCAGCCAAGAGGGCAGACTAGCGGCCGCGAACACCGGGGAGCTGTTTTTT.

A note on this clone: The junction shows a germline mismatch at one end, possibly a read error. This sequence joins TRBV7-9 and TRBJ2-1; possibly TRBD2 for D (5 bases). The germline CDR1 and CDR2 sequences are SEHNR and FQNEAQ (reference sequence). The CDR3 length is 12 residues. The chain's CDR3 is CASRQPGLDRVF. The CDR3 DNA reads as TGTGCCAGCAGACAACCCGGACTCGATAGGGTCTTC.

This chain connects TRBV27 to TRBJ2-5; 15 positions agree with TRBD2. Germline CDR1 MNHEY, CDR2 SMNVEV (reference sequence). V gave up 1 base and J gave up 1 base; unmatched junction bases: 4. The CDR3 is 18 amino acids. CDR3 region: CASSLYWTSGRAQETQYF. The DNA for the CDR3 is TGTGCCAGCAGTTTATATTGGACTAGCGGGAGGGCCCAAGAGACCCAGTACTTC.

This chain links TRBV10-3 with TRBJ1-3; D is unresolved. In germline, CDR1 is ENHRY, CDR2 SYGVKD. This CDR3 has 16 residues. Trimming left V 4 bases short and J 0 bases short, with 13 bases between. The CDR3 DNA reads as TGTGCCATCAGTGCGGAGGAGCCTATCTCTGGAAACACCATATATTTT. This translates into CAISAEEPISGNTIYF.

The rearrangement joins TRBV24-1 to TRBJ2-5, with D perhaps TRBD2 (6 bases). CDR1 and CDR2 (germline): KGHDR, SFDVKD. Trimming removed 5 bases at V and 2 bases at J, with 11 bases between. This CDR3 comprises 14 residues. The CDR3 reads CATSGPLAQETQYF. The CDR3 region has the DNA TGTGCCACCAGTGGACCCCTAGCGCAAGAGACCCAGTACTTC.

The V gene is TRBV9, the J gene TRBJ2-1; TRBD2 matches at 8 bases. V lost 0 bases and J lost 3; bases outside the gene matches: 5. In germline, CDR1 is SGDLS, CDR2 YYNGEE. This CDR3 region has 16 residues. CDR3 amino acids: CASSVGREGLYNEQFF. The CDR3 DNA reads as TGTGCCAGCAGCGTAGGTCGGGAGGGCCTCTACAATGAGCAGTTCTTC.

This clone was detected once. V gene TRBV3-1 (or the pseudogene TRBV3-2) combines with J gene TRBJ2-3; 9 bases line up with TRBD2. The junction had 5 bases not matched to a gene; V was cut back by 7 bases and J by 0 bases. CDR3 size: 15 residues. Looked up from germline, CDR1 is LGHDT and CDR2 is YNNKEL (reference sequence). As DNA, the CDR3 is TGTGCCAGCACCCCCACTAGCGGGAGCACAGATACGCAGTATTTT. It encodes CASTPTSGSTDTQYF.

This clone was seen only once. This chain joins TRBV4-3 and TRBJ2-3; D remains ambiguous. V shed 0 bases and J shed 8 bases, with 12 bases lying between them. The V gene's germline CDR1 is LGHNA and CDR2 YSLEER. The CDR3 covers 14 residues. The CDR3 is CASSQDGLVVTQYF. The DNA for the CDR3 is TGCGCCAGCAGCCAAGATGGCCTAGTAGTTACGCAGTATTTT.

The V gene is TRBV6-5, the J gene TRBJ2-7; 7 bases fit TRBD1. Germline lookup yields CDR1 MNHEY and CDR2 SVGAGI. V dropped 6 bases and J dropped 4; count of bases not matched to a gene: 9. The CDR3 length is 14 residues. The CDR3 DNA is TGTGCCAGCAGGTCTGACAGGGTGGTTTACGAGCAGTACTTC. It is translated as CASRSDRVVYEQYF.